This T cell receptor beta chain was sequenced in a study of identical twins. The CDR3 sequence is 17 residues long. Germline trimming cut 1 base from V and 6 bases from J; bases unmatched to any gene: 10. CDR1 is LGHNA, CDR2 YSLEER, per germline. TCRdb re-derived calls from the 5' RACE reads in MiXCR, one entry per CDR3 protein. The data hold 500,000 or so distinct CDR3 sequences, with over 12% observed a single time. This clonotype was found a few times. The same sample was also used in a study of yellow fever vaccine responses in identical twins.

V and J are TRBV4-3 and TRBJ2-2; TRBD2 matches 8 bases. What was sequenced was CD4+ T cells sorted from blood. The TCR comes from a woman between 18 and 29 years old in good health. The CDR3 nucleotides read TGCGCCAGCAGCCAAGCAAGGACTAGCTTTTTCTCCGGGGAGCTGTTTTTT. Protein: CASSQARTSFFSGELFF.